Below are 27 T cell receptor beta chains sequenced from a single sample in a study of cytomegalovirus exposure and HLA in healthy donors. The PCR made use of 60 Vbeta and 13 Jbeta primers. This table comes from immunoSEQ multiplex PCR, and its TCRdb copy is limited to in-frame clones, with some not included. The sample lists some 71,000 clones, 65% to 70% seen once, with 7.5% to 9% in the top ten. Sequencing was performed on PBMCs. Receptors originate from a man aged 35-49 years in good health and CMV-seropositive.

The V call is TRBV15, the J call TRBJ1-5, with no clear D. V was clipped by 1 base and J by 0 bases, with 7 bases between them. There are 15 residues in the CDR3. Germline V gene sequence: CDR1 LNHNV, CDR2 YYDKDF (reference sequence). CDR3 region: CATSRGGNSNQPQHF. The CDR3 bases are TGTGCCACCAGCAGAGGAGGAAATAGCAATCAGCCCCAGCATTTT.

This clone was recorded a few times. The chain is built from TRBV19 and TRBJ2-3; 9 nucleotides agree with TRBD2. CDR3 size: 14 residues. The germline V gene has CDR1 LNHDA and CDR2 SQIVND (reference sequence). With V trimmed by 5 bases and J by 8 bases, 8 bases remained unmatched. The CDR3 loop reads CASSPAGAGGTQYF. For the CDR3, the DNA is TGTGCCAGTAGTCCGGCGGGAGCGGGGGGTACGCAGTATTTT.

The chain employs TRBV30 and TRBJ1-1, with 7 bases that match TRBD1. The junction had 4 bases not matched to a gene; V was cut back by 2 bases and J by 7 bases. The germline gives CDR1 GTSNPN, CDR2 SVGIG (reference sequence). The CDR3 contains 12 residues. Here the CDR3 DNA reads TGTGCCTGGAGTTCAGGGGGAGGTGAAGCTTTCTTT. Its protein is CAWSSGGGEAFF.

The CDR3 region has the DNA TGTGCCAGCAGCCGTGGAGACACTGAAGCTTTCTTT. Its protein product is CASSRGDTEAFF. The chain has TRBV28 and TRBJ1-1; no definite D call. CDR1 and CDR2 from the germline V gene are MDHEN and SYDVKM. With 6 bases removed from V and 3 bases from J, the gap between germline ends came to 8 bases. The CDR3 runs 12 residues.

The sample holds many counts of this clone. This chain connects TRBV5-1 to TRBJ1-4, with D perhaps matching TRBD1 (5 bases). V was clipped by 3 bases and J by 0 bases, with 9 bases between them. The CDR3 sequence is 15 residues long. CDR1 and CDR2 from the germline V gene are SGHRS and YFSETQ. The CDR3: CASSWTFATNEKLFF. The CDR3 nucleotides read TGCGCCAGCAGCTGGACATTTGCAACTAATGAAAAACTGTTTTTT.

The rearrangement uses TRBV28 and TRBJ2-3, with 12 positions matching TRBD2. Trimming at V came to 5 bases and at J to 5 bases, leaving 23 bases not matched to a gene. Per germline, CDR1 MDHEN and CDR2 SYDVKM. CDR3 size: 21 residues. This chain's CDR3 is CASSLPSRTSGDSQLGDTQYF. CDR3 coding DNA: TGTGCCAGCAGTCTCCCCTCTAGGACTAGCGGGGACTCTCAGTTGGGAGATACGCAGTATTTT.

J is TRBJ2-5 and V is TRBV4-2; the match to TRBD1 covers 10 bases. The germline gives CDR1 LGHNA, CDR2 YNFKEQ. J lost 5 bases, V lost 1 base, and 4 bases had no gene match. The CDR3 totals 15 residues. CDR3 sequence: CASSQGQGAGETQYF. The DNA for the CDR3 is TGTGCCAGCAGCCAAGGACAGGGGGCCGGGGAGACCCAGTACTTC.

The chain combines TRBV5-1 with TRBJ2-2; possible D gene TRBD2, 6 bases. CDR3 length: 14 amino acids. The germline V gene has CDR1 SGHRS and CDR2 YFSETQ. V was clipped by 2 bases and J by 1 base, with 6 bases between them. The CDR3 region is CASSFGGNTGELFF. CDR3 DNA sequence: TGCGCCAGCAGCTTCGGGGGGAACACCGGGGAGCTGTTTTTT.

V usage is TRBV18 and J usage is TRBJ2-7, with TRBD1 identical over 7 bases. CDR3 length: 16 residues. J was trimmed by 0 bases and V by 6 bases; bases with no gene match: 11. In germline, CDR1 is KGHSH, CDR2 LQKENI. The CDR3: CASSVMGQTNSYEQYF. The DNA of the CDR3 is TGTGCCAGCTCCGTTATGGGACAGACTAACTCCTACGAGCAGTACTTC.

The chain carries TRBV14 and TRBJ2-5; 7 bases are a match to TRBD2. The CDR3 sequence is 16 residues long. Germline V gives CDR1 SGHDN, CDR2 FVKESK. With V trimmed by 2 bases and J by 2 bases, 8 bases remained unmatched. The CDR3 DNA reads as TGTGCCAGCAGCCAAACGGGAGGACTACCTCAAGAGACCCAGTACTTC. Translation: CASSQTGGLPQETQYF.

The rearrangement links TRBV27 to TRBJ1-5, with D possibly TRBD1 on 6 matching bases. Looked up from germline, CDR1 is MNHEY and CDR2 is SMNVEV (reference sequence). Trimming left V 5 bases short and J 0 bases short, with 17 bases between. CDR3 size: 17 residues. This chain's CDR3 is CASSTLGAGTSNQPQHF. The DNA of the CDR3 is TGTGCCAGCAGTACTCTGGGGGCGGGTACTAGCAATCAGCCCCAGCATTTT.

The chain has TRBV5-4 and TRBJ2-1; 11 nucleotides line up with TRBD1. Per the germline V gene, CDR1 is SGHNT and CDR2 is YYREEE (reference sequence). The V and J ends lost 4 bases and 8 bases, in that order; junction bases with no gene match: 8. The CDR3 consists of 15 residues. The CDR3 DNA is TGTGCCAGCAGCGGGGGACAGGGGGTAAGAGATGAGCAGTTCTTC. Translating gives CASSGGQGVRDEQFF.

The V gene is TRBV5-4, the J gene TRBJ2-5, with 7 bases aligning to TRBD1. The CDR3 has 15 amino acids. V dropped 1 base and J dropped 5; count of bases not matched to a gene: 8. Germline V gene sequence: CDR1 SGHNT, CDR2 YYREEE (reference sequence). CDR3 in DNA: TGTGCCAGCAGCTTGAAGGGACAGAGAACGGAGACCCAGTACTTC. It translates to CASSLKGQRTETQYF.

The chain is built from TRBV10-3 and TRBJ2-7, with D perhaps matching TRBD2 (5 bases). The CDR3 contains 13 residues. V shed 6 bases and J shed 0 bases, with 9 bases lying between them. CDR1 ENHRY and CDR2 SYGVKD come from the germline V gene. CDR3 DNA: TGTGCCATCAGCCCGGGGAGCTCCTACGAGCAGTACTTC. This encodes CAISPGSSYEQYF.

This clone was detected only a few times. DNA for the CDR3: TGCGCCAGCAGCGAAGGACCAGGGCGGCAGCCCCAGCATTTT. This codes for CASSEGPGRQPQHF. J is TRBJ1-5 and V is TRBV4-1, with D perhaps matching TRBD1 (5 bases). The length of the CDR3 is 14 residues. The germline V and J ends were trimmed by 5 bases and 7 bases, with 15 bases remaining between them. From germline, CDR1 is MGHRA and CDR2 YSYEKL.

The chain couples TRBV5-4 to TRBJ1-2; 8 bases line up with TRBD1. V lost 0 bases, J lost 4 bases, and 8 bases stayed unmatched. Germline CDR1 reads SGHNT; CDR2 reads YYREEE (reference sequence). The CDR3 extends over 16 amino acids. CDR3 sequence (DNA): TGTGCCAGCAGCTTGGCCCTGACAGGGGCTGGCTATGGCTACACCTTC. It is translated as CASSLALTGAGYGYTF.

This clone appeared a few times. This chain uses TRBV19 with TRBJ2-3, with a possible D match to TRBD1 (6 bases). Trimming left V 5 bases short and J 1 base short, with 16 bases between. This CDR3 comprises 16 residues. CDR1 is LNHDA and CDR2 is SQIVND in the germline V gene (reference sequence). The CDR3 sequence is CASSWGRQDGTDTQYF. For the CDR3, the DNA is TGTGCCAGTAGTTGGGGGCGGCAGGACGGCACAGATACGCAGTATTTT.

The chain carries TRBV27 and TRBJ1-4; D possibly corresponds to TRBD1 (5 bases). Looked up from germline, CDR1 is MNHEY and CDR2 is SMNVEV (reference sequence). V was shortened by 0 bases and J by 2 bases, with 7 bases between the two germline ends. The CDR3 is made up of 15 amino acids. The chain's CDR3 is CASSLSRQTNEKLFF. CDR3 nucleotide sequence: TGTGCCAGCAGTTTATCCAGACAGACTAATGAAAAACTGTTTTTT.

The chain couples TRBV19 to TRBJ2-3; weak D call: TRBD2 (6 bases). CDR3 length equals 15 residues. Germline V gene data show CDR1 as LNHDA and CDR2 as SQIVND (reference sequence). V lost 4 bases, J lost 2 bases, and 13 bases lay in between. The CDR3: CASSRGVTVTDTQYF. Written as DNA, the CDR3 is TGTGCCAGTAGTAGGGGGGTCACCGTCACAGATACGCAGTATTTT.

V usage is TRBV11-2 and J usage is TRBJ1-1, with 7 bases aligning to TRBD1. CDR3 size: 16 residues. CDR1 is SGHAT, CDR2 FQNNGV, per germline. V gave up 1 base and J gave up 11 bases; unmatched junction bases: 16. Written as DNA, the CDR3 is TGTGCCAGCAGCTTAGTTATAGACAGGGTTGTTCTTCGGGCTTTCTTT. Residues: CASSLVIDRVVLRAFF.

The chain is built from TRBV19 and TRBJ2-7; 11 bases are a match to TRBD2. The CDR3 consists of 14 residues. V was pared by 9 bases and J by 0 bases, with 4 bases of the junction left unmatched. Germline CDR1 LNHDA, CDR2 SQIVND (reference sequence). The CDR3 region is CASSSGGPSYEQYF. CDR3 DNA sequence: TGTGCCAGCTCTAGCGGGGGGCCCTCCTACGAGCAGTACTTC.

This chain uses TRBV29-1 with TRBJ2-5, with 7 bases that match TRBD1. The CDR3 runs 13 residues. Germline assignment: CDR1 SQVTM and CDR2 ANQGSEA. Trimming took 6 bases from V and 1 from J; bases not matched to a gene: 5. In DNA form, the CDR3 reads TGCAGCGTGCACAGGGGAGTCCAAGAGACCCAGTACTTC. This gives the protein CSVHRGVQETQYF.

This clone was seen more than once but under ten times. CDR3 region: CASSLFGTLNEQFF. The CDR3 coding sequence is TGTGCCAGCAGTTTATTCGGGACTCTCAATGAGCAGTTCTTC. The V call is TRBV28, the J call TRBJ2-1; the D gene is possibly TRBD2 (6 bases). The CDR3 spans 14 residues. Trimming pared 1 base from V and 6 bases from J, leaving 10 bases between. Germline CDR1 reads MDHEN; CDR2 reads SYDVKM.

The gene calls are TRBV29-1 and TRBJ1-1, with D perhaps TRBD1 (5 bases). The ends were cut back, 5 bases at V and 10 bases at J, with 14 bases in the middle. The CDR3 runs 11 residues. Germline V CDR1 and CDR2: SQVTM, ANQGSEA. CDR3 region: CSVRGGEGAFF. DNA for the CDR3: TGCAGCGTTAGAGGAGGGGAGGGAGCTTTCTTT.

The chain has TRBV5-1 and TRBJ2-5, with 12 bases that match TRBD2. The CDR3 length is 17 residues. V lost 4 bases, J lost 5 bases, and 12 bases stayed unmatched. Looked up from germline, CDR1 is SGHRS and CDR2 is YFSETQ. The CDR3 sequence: CASSRRAGTSGLETQYF. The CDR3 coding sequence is TGCGCCAGCAGCCGAAGGGCCGGGACTAGCGGGCTGGAGACCCAGTACTTC.

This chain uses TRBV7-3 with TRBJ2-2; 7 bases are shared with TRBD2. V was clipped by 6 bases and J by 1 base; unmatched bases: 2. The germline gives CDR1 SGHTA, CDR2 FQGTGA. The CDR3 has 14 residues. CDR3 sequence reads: CASSLAENTGELFF. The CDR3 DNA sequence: TGTGCCAGCAGTCTAGCGGAGAACACCGGGGAGCTGTTTTTT.

The CDR3 sequence: CASSFGQFDTEAFF. The CDR3 bases are TGCGCCAGCAGCTTTGGGCAGTTCGACACTGAAGCTTTCTTT. The V gene is TRBV5-1, the J gene TRBJ1-1; D uncertain. The V gene's germline CDR1 is SGHRS and CDR2 YFSETQ. V gave up 2 bases and J gave up 3 bases, with 11 bases separating them. The CDR3 runs to 14 residues.